This T cell receptor (beta chain) comes out of a study of cytomegalovirus exposure and HLA in healthy donors (dated by TCRdb to 2016 to 2017). Notes on the research overall: In an earlier analysis of under 750 of the donors, around 300 Gb of sequence data and 120 million or so unique TCR beta sequences from roughly 190 million T cells were reported. A separate validation cohort of 100 to 150 different subjects was used in addition to the roughly 640-subject first cohort. In an earlier analysis of roughly 540 of the donors, high-throughput TCR beta sequencing was used to judge whether each TCR beta V gene segment behaved as functional or pseudogenic. Of the approximately 370 genotyped donors, 81% were placed in the genetic ancestry cluster associated with self-reported Caucasian donors. To predict cytomegalovirus infection status, the study brought together high-throughput TCR immunosequencing, statistical association of individual TCRs with disease status, and machine learning. In a later analysis, previously published TCR beta repertoires from 500 to 750 donors were re-analyzed and high-resolution HLA genotyping was added so that TCR occurrence patterns could be studied. Among around 400 genotyped donors of the cohort, an average of approximately 240,000 unique TCR beta nucleotide sequences was sequenced per donor, of which about 18% were non-productive. The aim of the study was to test whether cataloging public T cell receptors could identify signatures of past pathogen exposure. Every repertoire in the discovery cohort had been generated on one and the same sequencing platform. Donor age, sex, ethnicity and CMV serostatus were compiled alongside the repertoire data. A handful of DR-DQ haplotypes were treated as single units for association and clustering because of strong linkage in the cohort. Both class I and class II loci were covered by HLA typing, at four-digit resolution. In the later analysis, no new phenotypic data were used to find candidate immune exposures; instead, reliance was placed on TCR beta sequences and their occurrence across donors. The number of donors typed differed by locus, with about 629-630 for A, B, C, DRB1 and DQB1, 522 for DQA1, approximately 580 for DPA1, and 400 to 490 for DPB1. A later genetic analysis took genome-wide SNP genotypes for about three fifths of the roughly 700 donors and used that subset as a discovery cohort. An early release that covered about 600 HLA-typed donors contained 300 to 350 gigabases of sequencing data and 85 million to 100 million unique TCR sequences. Using immunosequencing, the study profiled T cell repertoires from fewer than 850 subjects and related those repertoires to cytomegalovirus serostatus.

Trimming removed 5 bases from V and 4 bases from J; the gene matches leave 4 bases unexplained. As encoded in the germline V gene, CDR1 is MNHNS while CDR2 is SASEGT. The CDR3 spans 14 residues, from the cysteine through the phenylalanine. Only CDR3 DNA remains: 42 bases, in frame from the first base. Points the paper makes about the study in general: Cytomegalovirus status was reported to be diagnosed by the classifier with high specificity and sensitivity in both the original and validation cohorts. Most TCR sequences were observed very rarely across donors, whereas some public TCRs were present in many individuals. Because counts were too low, 15 to 20 rarely observed V segments, including chromosome 9 orphons, were excluded from the earlier analysis of 587 of the donors. According to a later genetic analysis, donors in an Asian-associated ancestry cluster had fewer N-insertions in productive TCRs than the approximately 700-donor mean. It was suggested by the authors that the approach could potentially be generalized to other disease states and immunological phenotypes. In a later analysis, the rate of TCR association differed among HLA loci, with DRB1 alleles having the most associated TCRs and HLA-C alleles having the fewest. Because some donors lacked HLA typing at each locus, the association tests relied only on the typed subset. Presence/absence analyses assumed roughly uniform sequencing depth across donors, an assumption that may not hold. Linkage disequilibrium might explain the correlated functional status among segregating V segments, but an unknown experimental factor could not be excluded. An association between a missense DCLRE1C variant and V-gene and J-gene trimming of TCR beta chains was found in a later genetic analysis and replicated in an independent cohort. Some IMGT-functional V segments, including TRBV6-2 and TRBV6-3, could not be told apart with the 87-base-pair reads, so those segments were excluded. The study listed 150 to 200 TCR beta chains as associated with cytomegalovirus. A cluster of highly shared sequence variants was judged likely to represent a technical artifact of the sequencing pipeline. A later analysis reported that several top co-occurrence clusters appeared linked to parvovirus B19, influenza, CMV and Epstein-Barr virus. A later analysis found that HLA-associated TCR beta chains were more clonally expanded and had lower generation probabilities than equally common non-associated chains. The cohort was sequenced for TCR beta chains only, and without alpha or paired-chain data the features that could be detected were limited. In a later analysis, over 15,000 TCR beta sequences were associated with specific HLA alleles at a false discovery rate of 0.05. In a later analysis, most CMV-associated TCR beta chains were found to appear HLA-restricted, with HLA associations seemingly driven largely by CMV exposure. In vitro tests confirmed that a few of the cytomegalovirus-associated TCR beta chains recognize cytomegalovirus antigens. The only immune exposure information available for the cohort was CMV serostatus. In an earlier analysis of fewer than 700 of the donors, most TCR beta V segments appeared in productive rearrangements about 87% or about 30% of the time, broadly matching IMGT annotations. Strong co-occurrence of HLA alleles, especially DR and DQ, made assigning TCR associations to individual alleles difficult. A further reported finding was that TCR beta sequences accurately predicted the HLA-A and HLA-B alleles for most subjects in the first cohort.

Of note for this clone: It has no known antigen specificity. No clone much larger than this one lies a single base away; base qualities are absent.

The receptor library was made with the immunoSEQ multiplex PCR assay. The multiplex PCR relied on a mix of 60 forward primers for TCR Vbeta segments and 13 reverse primers for TCR Jbeta segments. The CDR3 region of rearranged TCR beta genes was amplified from genomic DNA with a multiplex PCR assay. The amplified TCR beta libraries were sequenced on the Illumina HiSeq System as 87-base-pair reads. For the original study's pipeline: In a later analysis, roughly 80 million unique TCR beta chains were counted across the approximately 620 repertoires, and some 10 million of these chains were shared by at least two donors. To remove PCR and sequencing errors, raw reads were error-corrected and collapsed into unique sequences using a nearest-neighbor algorithm that merged closely related sequences. V, D and J gene segments were assigned by aligning CDR3 sequences to IMGT reference sequences. For a sequence to be retained, a match of at least six nucleotides to both a V gene segment and a J gene segment was required. Rearrangements were classified as productive when the CDR3 lacked stop codons and remained in frame with V and J, and all other rearrangements were classified as non-productive. CDR3 was defined according to IMGT convention as the region running from the second conserved V-encoded cysteine to the conserved J-encoded phenylalanine. The earlier analysis of some 580 of the donors excluded any sequence lacking an unambiguous match to a single V gene segment. In an earlier analysis of 587 of the donors, V segments were called functional above 56.7% productive rearrangements and were called segregating when the between-donor standard deviation exceeded 5%. A statistical classification framework was built for diagnosing cytomegalovirus status from the catalog of TCR beta chain sequences. A later analysis assigned V and J genes by comparing TCR nucleotide sequences with IMGT/GENE-DB human TR gene sequences. A later analysis assigned CDR3 sequences and most-parsimonious VDJ recombination scenarios with the TCRdist pipeline. In a later analysis, every TCR beta chain was defined by the combination of its CDR3 amino acid sequence and its V-gene family, and reads without a unique V-gene family were dropped. In a later analysis, approximately 590 highly shared, low-generation-probability nucleotide sequences were removed to address suspected cross-contamination and a sequencing artifact. In a later analysis, a clonal expansion index for each public chain was calculated from normalized within-repertoire ranks of inferred template counts. A later analysis computed generation probabilities with a VDJ recombination model fitted to out-of-frame rearrangements, and checked the results against IGoR. A later analysis scored TCR-TCR, TCR-HLA and TCR-CMV co-occurrence with hypergeometric tests, applying a repertoire-size bias correction to TCR pairs. A later analysis estimated false discovery rates by permuting HLA or CMV assignments 20 times. In a later analysis, co-occurring TCRs were grouped using DBSCAN, and TCRdist sequence similarity was added for clustering within HLA-allele-positive subsets. Co-occurrence clustering excluded repertoires with fewer than 30,000 or more than 120,000 public chains, plus five with anomalous nucleotide sharing. The immuneACCESS repertoire file appears here via TCRdb, limited to in-frame rearrangements. These files lack a portion of the clones; in checked studies, under half of the deficit traces to unresolved V genes, and the cause of the others is not known. Clonal size and the V and J genes are those of that table, whereas D and trimming came from the DNA. For this sample the table gives roughly 190,000 clones, of which less than 80% were detected only once. Around 3% of the sample lies in the top ten.

The cohort comprised some 700 healthy bone marrow donors. At the time of sampling, all cohort members were nominally healthy, though unrecorded immune exposures were likely present. The donor was CMV seronegative and was included in the group of several hundred seronegative cohort members. A peripheral blood sample was provided by each donor, and peripheral blood mononuclear cells were used for TCR beta sequencing. Genomic DNA was extracted from the blood cell samples with the Qiagen DNeasy Blood Extraction Kit. Recombination linked TRBV6-1 to TRBJ2-5; 10 of the junction bases match TRBD1. The sequenced sample consisted of PBMCs. This clonotype originated in a middle-aged man in good health and CMV-seronegative. The encoded CDR3 is CASSLGTGAETQYF. The nucleotide sequence reads as follows: TGTGCCAGCAGTTTAGGGACAGGGGCAGAGACCCAGTACTTC.